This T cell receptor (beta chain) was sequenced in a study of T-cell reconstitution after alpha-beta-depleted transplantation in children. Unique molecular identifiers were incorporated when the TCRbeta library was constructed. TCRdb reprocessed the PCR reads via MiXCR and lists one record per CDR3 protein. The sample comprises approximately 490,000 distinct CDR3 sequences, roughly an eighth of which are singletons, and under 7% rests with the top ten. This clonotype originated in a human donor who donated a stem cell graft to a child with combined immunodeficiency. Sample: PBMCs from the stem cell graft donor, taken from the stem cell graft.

The CDR3 here is CSARTLPGTGHIASYNEQFF. The CDR3 DNA follows: TGCAGTGCTAGGACACTCCCCGGGACAGGCCACATAGCGTCCTACAATGAGCAGTTCTTC. The V call is TRBV20-1, the J call TRBJ2-1, with 8 bases fitting TRBD1. Germline-derived CDR1 and CDR2 are DFQATT and SNEGSKA (reference sequence). Trimming took 3 bases from V and 1 from J; bases not matched to a gene: 20. The CDR3 length is 20 residues.